This T cell receptor beta chain was recorded in a study of graft-versus-host responses after intestinal transplantation. Study background: Anti-thymocyte globulin served as induction for all recipients, who then took tacrolimus and steroids for roughly 3 years.

As concerns this clone: Its target is not known.

Here immunoSEQ multiplex PCR was the method, and the copy in TCRdb shows in-frame clones only, minus some. The table has 140,000 or so clones, 80% to 95% seen once. The CDR3 sequence is 14 residues long. Looked up from germline, CDR1 is SQVTM and CDR2 is ANQGSEA. The V gene end was trimmed by 6 bases and the J gene end by 3 bases; junction bases not matched to a gene: 9. The sequences come from unstimulated CD4+ T cells sorted from spleen or lymph node cells, collected before intestinal transplant. The J gene is TRBJ1-1, the V gene TRBV29-1; 8 nucleotides agree with TRBD1. The TCR sequence derives from a human donor who received an intestinal transplant. CDR3 coding DNA: TGCAGCGTCGGTGGACAGGGTTTGGACACTGAAGCTTTCTTT. This encodes CSVGGQGLDTEAFF.